These 18 T cell receptor beta chains came from one sample sequenced in a study of blood T cell repertoires in COVID-19. Assay: immunoSEQ multiplex PCR; the TCRdb copy retains only in-frame clones and omits some. The sample has approximately 460,000 clones; roughly nine tenths are singletons. What was sequenced was peripheral blood. Receptors originate from a man between 18 and 29 years old with COVID-19, enrolled during active disease.

The J gene is TRBJ1-2, the V gene TRBV19; 8 bases align to TRBD1. Trimming at V came to 5 bases and at J to 0 bases, leaving 8 bases not matched to a gene. The CDR3 sequence is 16 residues long. CDR1 and CDR2 (germline): LNHDA, SQIVND (reference sequence). Written as DNA, the CDR3 is TGTGCCAGTAGTTCTGGGACAGGTATAGCTAACTATGGCTACACCTTC. Its protein product is CASSSGTGIANYGYTF.

The V gene is TRBV19, the J gene TRBJ2-2; tentative D call: TRBD1 (5 bases). Germline CDR1 is LNHDA and CDR2 is SQIVND (reference sequence). Trimming took 1 base from V and 9 from J, leaving 9 bases between them. The CDR3 has 13 residues. CDR3 DNA: TGTGCCAGTAGTATAGGGGGCAGCCGGGAGCTGTTTTTT. Its protein is CASSIGGSRELFF.

The rearrangement uses TRBV5-1 and TRBJ1-2; 7 positions match TRBD1. The V gene end was trimmed by 4 bases and the J gene end by 2 bases; junction bases not matched to a gene: 5. Germline loops: CDR1 SGHRS, CDR2 YFSETQ. CDR3 length: 14 amino acids. CDR3 DNA: TGCGCCAGCAGCCTCGAACAGGGGAACTATGGCTACACCTTC. The encoded protein is CASSLEQGNYGYTF.

The chain employs TRBV7-2 and TRBJ2-7, with 8 bases identical to TRBD2. Trimming removed 4 bases from V and 6 bases from J; junction bases left unmatched: 11. CDR3 length: 15 residues. Germline V gives CDR1 SGHTA, CDR2 FQGNSA. For the CDR3, the DNA is TGTGCCAGCAGCTCATACCTCGGGGGGGACCTCGAGCAGTACTTC. As protein: CASSSYLGGDLEQYF.

The V call is TRBV24-1, the J call TRBJ2-3, with no clear D. The V end was cut by 2 bases, the J end by 6 bases, with 14 bases between. This CDR3 comprises 15 residues. Germline V lookup: CDR1 KGHDR, CDR2 SFDVKD. CDR3 region: CATSDSRQSVDTQYF. The CDR3 nucleotides are TGTGCCACCAGTGATTCCCGACAATCCGTGGATACGCAGTATTTT.

The rearrangement uses TRBV7-9 and TRBJ2-7; maybe TRBD1 (6 bases). V shed 5 bases and J shed 7 bases, with 24 bases lying between them. This CDR3 has 16 amino acids. The germline V gene encodes CDR1 SEHNR and CDR2 FQNEAQ (reference sequence). The CDR3 nucleotides read TGTGCCAGCAGCCAAGATCGAGAGGGGGTATTGAAAGAGCAGTACTTC. Protein product: CASSQDREGVLKEQYF. Full variable domain (missing parts from reference TRBV7-9 and TRBJ2-7): DTGVSQNPRHKITKRGQNVTFRCDPISEHNRLYWYRQTLGQGPEFLTYFQNEAQLEKSRLLSDRFSAERPKGSFSTLEIQRTEQGDSAMYLCASSQDREGVLKEQYFGPGTRLTVT.

The J gene is TRBJ2-1, the V gene TRBV2; D might be TRBD1 (5 bases). From germline, CDR1 is SNHLY and CDR2 FYNNEI. The CDR3 covers 13 residues. Trimming shortened V by 6 bases and J by 3 bases, and 9 bases separated the two germline ends. This chain's CDR3 is CASRGRSYNEQFF. The CDR3, as DNA: TGTGCCAGCAGGGGGCGGAGCTACAATGAGCAGTTCTTC.

This clone occurred once. The V call is TRBV2, the J call TRBJ1-5; 11 nucleotides align to TRBD1. The CDR3 loop spans 13 amino acids. The trim removed 8 bases at V and 4 bases at J, leaving 1 base unmatched. CDR1 is SNHLY, CDR2 FYNNEI, per germline. CDR3 region: CASGTGGNQPQHF. As DNA, the CDR3 is TGTGCCAGCGGGACAGGGGGAAATCAGCCCCAGCATTTT.

J is TRBJ2-1 and V is TRBV6-5; 7 bases agree with TRBD2. The CDR3 totals 14 residues. Germline values: CDR1 MNHEY, CDR2 SVGAGI. The trim removed 7 bases at V and 4 bases at J, leaving 7 bases unmatched. CDR3 region: CASKWGGLYNEQFF. The CDR3 DNA reads as TGTGCCAGCAAGTGGGGGGGACTATACAATGAGCAGTTCTTC.

For this clone: The missing conserved phenylalanine or tryptophan at the end of this CDR3 makes a read error likely. The DNA is left out, because the CDR3 cannot be placed on it with certainty; the CDR3 is given as TCRdb lists it. This chain links TRBV21-1 with TRBJ2-3; no DNA check was done on the table's D call, TRBD2. TRBV21-1 counts as a pseudogene. Both ends counted, the CDR3 spans 10 residues. The CDR3 loop reads CASSKAGLEV.

The chain combines TRBV24-1 with TRBJ1-2, with 11 bases lining up with TRBD1. From germline, CDR1 is KGHDR and CDR2 SFDVKD. Losses at the gene ends were 5 bases for V and 6 bases for J; bases not matched to a gene: 7. This CDR3 has 15 amino acids. The CDR3 sequence: CATSVGQGVSDGYTF. The CDR3 DNA reads TGTGCCACCAGTGTGGGACAGGGGGTTTCGGATGGCTACACCTTC.

The rearrangement links TRBV30 to TRBJ2-1; the D gene is possibly TRBD2 (6 bases). CDR3 length equals 16 residues. Germline V gives CDR1 GTSNPN, CDR2 SVGIG (reference sequence). Trimming stripped 3 bases from V and 0 bases from J, with 15 bases between. CDR3 sequence: CAWRPPQRASYNEQFF. The CDR3 DNA reads TGTGCCTGGAGGCCCCCCCAGCGGGCCTCCTACAATGAGCAGTTCTTC.

The chain recombines TRBV5-6 with TRBJ2-5, with 10 bases fitting TRBD2. CDR1 and CDR2 from the germline V gene are SGHDT and YYEEEE. This CDR3 is built from 17 residues. Trimming took 0 bases from V and 2 from J; bases not matched to a gene: 7. CDR3 region: CASSLASGGSYQETQYF. As DNA, the CDR3 is TGTGCCAGCAGCTTGGCTAGCGGGGGATCGTATCAAGAGACCCAGTACTTC.

The genes are TRBV2 and TRBJ1-2, with 7 bases aligning to TRBD1. The ends lost 6 bases at V and 0 bases at J; junction bases unmatched: 4. Germline CDR1 reads SNHLY; CDR2 reads FYNNEI. The CDR3 has 14 residues. The CDR3 here is CASRRDSSNYGYTF. The CDR3, as DNA: TGTGCCAGCAGGAGGGACAGCTCTAACTATGGCTACACCTTC.

In this sample, this clone turned up once. CDR3 amino acids: CASSQSLGPDTQYF. In DNA, the CDR3 is TGTGCCAGCAGCCAAAGCCTAGGTCCAGATACGCAGTATTTT. This rearrangement joins TRBV3-1 (or the pseudogene TRBV3-2) to TRBJ2-3, with no clear D. Trimming left V 2 bases short and J 4 bases short, with 10 bases between. Germline CDR1 LGHDT, CDR2 YNNKEL (reference sequence). This CDR3 is built from 14 residues.

Here the CDR3 DNA reads TGTGCCAGCAGCCAACTGGAGACCCAGTACTTC. This codes for CASSQLETQYF. The chain employs TRBV7-8 and TRBJ2-5; D gene ambiguous. The V gene's germline CDR1 is SGHVS and CDR2 FQNEAQ. CDR3 size: 11 residues. V lost 5 bases to trimming and J lost 5 bases, with 6 bases between them.

This sequence joins TRBV13 and TRBJ2-5; 7 positions match TRBD1. Germline-derived CDR1 and CDR2 are PRHDT and FYEKMQ (reference sequence). Trimming removed 5 bases from V and 7 bases from J; junction bases left unmatched: 1. CDR3 size: 11 residues. This CDR3 is CASSAGGTQYF. CDR3 in DNA: TGTGCCAGCAGCGCAGGGGGGACCCAGTACTTC.

The rearrangement joins TRBV21-1 to TRBJ2-2; TRBD2 is the table's D call and was not checked against the DNA. TRBV21-1 is a known pseudogene. CDR3 size: 21 residues. The CDR3 is CASSKVGQPGGLAGGPQELFF. The CDR3 DNA follows: TGTGCCAGCAGCAAAGTAGGCCAGCCCGGTGGGCTAGCGGGAGGGCCGCAGGAGCTGTTTTTT.